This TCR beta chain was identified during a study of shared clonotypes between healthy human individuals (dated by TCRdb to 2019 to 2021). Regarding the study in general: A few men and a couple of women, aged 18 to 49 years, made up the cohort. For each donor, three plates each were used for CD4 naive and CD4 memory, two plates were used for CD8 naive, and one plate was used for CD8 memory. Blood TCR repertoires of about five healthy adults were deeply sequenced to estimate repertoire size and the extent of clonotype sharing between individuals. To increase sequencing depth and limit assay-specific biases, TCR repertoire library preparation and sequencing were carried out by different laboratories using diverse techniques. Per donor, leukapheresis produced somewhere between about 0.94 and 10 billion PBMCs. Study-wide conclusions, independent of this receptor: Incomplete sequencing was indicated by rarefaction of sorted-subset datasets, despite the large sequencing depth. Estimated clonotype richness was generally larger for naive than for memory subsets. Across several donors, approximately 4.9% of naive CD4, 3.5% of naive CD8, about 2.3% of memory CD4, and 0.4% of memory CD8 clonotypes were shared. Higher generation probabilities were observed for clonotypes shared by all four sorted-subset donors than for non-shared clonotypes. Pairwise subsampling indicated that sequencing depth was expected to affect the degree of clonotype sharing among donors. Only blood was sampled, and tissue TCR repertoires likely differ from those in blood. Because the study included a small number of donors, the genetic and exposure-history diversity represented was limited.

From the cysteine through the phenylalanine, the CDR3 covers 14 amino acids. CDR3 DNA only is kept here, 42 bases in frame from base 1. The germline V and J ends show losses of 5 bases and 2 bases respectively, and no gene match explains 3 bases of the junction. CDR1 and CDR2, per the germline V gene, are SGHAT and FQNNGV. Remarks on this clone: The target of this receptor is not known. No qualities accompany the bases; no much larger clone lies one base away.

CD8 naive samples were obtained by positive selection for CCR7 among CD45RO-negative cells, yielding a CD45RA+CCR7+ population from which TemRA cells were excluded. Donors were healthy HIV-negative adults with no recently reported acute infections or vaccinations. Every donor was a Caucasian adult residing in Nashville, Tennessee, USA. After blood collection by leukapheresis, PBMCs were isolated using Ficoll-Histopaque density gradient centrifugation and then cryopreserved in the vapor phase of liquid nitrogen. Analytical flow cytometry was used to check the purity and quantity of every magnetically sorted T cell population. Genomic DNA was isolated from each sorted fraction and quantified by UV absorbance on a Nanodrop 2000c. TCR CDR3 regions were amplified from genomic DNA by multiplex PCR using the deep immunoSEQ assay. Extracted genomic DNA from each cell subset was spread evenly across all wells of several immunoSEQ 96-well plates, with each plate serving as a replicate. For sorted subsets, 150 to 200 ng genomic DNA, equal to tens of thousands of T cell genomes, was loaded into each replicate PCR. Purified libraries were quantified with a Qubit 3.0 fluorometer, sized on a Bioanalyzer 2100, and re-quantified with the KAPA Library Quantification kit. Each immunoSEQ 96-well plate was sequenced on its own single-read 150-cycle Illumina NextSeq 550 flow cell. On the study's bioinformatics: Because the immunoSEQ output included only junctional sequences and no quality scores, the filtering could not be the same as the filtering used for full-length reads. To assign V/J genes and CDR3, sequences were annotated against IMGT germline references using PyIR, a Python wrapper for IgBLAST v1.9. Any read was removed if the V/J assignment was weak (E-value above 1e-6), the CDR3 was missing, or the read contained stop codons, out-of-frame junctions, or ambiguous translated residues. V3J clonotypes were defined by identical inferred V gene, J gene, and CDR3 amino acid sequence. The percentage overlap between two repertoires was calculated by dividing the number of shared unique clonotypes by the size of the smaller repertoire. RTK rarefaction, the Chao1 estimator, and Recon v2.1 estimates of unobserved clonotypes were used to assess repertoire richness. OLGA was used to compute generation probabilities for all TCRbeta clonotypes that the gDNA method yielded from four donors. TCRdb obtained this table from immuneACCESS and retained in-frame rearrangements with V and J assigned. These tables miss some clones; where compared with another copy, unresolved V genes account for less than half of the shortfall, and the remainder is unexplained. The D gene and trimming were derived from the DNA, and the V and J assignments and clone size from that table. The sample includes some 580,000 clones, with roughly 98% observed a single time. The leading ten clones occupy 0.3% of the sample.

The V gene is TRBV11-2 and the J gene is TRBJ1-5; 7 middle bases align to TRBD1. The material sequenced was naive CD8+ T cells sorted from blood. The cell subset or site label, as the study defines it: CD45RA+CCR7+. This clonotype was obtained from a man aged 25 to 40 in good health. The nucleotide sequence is TGTGCCAGCAGCATTACAGGGGGCAATCAGCCCCAGCATTTT. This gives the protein CASSITGGNQPQHF.